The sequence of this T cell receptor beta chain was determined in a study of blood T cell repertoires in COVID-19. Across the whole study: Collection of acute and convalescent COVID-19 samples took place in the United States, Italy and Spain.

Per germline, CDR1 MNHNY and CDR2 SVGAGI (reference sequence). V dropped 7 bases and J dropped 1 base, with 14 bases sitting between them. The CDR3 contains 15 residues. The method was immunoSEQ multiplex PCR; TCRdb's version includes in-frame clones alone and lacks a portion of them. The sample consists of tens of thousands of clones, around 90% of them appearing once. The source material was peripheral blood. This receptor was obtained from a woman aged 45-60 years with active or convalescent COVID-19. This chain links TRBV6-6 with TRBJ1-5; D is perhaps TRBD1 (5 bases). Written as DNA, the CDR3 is TGTGCCAGCACCCGAGACAGTCCCAGCAATCAGCCCCAGCATTTT. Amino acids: CASTRDSPSNQPQHF.